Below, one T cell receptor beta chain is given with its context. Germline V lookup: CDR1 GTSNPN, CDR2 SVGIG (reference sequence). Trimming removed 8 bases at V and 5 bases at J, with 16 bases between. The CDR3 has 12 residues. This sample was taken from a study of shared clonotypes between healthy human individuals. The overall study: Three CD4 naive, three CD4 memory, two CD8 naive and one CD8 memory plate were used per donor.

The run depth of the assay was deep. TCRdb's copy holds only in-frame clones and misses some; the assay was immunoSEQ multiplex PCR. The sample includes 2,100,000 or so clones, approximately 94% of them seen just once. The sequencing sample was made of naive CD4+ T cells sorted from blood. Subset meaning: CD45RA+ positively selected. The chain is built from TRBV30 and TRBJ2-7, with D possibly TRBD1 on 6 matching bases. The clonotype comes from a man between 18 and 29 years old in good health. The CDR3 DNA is TGTGCCGCCCTCAGGGGTACGGACGAGCAGTACTTC. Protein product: CAALRGTDEQYF.